This entry lists 6 T cell receptor beta chains sequenced from one sample in a study of control samples from healthy donors and cancer patients. Method: immunoSEQ multiplex PCR; TCRdb's copy keeps in-frame clones and lacks some. This sample yields 150,000 to 200,000 clones, of which 85% to 95% are seen a single time; about 1.4% belongs to the top ten. Sequenced: blood. These receptors all come from a man aged 25-40 years in good health.

The chain couples TRBV28 to TRBJ2-7; TRBD2 agrees at 13 bases. J was trimmed by 7 bases and V by 7 bases; bases with no gene match: 7. The CDR3 extends over 14 amino acids. Germline-derived CDR1 and CDR2 are MDHEN and SYDVKM. CDR3 protein: CASTRLAGGWEQYF. The CDR3 DNA reads as TGTGCCAGCACCCGACTAGCGGGAGGTTGGGAGCAGTACTTC.

This chain uses TRBV28 with TRBJ2-5, with a tentative D call TRBD2 (5 bases). CDR3 length equals 14 residues. Trimming shortened V by 6 bases and J by 5 bases, and 16 bases separated the two germline ends. From germline, CDR1 is MDHEN and CDR2 SYDVKM. CDR3 region: CASSPTHTGETQYF. DNA of the CDR3: TGTGCCAGCAGCCCCACCCATACGGGGGAGACCCAGTACTTC.

This clone has just one count. This rearrangement joins TRBV11-2 to TRBJ2-1, with 8 bases identical to TRBD2. This CDR3 region has 14 residues. The V gene end was trimmed by 4 bases and the J gene end by 4 bases; junction bases not matched to a gene: 3. Germline V gene lookup returns CDR1 SGHAT and CDR2 FQNNGV. The CDR3: CASSSGGVYNEQFF. As DNA, the CDR3 is TGTGCCAGCAGCTCGGGGGGGGTATACAATGAGCAGTTCTTC.

The chain's CDR3 is CASSYLTGEKLFF. The CDR3 nucleotides are TGTGCCAGCAGCTACCTAACAGGGGAAAAACTGTTTTTT. The gene calls are TRBV7-2 and TRBJ1-4; D may be TRBD1 (6 bases). Per germline, CDR1 SGHTA and CDR2 FQGNSA. The V and J ends lost 4 bases and 8 bases respectively, with 11 bases between them. The CDR3 runs 13 residues.

The chain couples TRBV5-1 to TRBJ1-2; TRBD1 matches 8 bases. After removal of 4 bases from V and 0 bases from J, the junction contained 2 bases not matched to a gene. Germline loops: CDR1 SGHRS, CDR2 YFSETQ. CDR3 length: 14 amino acids. CDR3 amino acids: CASSLGQANYGYTF. CDR3 in DNA: TGCGCCAGCAGCCTGGGACAGGCTAACTATGGCTACACCTTC.

The rearrangement links TRBV12-3 or TRBV12-4 to TRBJ1-4; tentatively, D is TRBD1 (5 bases). The CDR3 extends over 12 amino acids. Trimming shortened V by 7 bases and J by 5 bases, and 8 bases separated the two germline ends. The CDR3 loop is CASKQDNEKLFF. DNA for the CDR3: TGTGCCAGCAAACAGGACAATGAAAAACTGTTTTTT.